The next 27 T cell receptor beta chains were all read from a single sample in a study of blood T cell repertoires in COVID-19. The assay was immunoSEQ multiplex PCR, and TCRdb's table has in-frame clones only and misses some. The data contain 87,000 or so clones, around 86% of them singletons. Sequencing used peripheral blood. These receptors all stem from a woman older than 75 with active or convalescent COVID-19.

The chain is built from TRBV9 and TRBJ1-1; 12 nucleotides align to TRBD1. The CDR3 covers 15 residues. Trimming cost V 2 bases and J 8 bases; bases outside gene matches: 7. CDR1 is SGDLS and CDR2 is YYNGEE in the germline V gene. CDR3 amino acids: CASSVTGTGGTEAFF. CDR3 nucleotide sequence: TGTGCCAGCAGCGTCACCGGGACAGGGGGCACGGAAGCTTTCTTT.

This rearrangement joins TRBV2 to TRBJ2-3, with D unresolved. Between the trimmed V and J ends, which lost 5 bases and 2 bases, there was a span of 14 bases. The germline V gene has CDR1 SNHLY and CDR2 FYNNEI. The CDR3 spans 15 residues. For the CDR3, the DNA is TGTGCCAGCAGTCTCAGCGAGACCCTCACAGATACGCAGTATTTT. It codes for CASSLSETLTDTQYF.

This clone has more than one count but fewer than ten. The J gene is TRBJ1-2, the V gene TRBV27; 9 nucleotides match TRBD1. CDR3 length: 15 residues. Germline V gene lookup returns CDR1 MNHEY and CDR2 SMNVEV (reference sequence). Trimming at V came to 3 bases and at J to 4 bases, leaving 6 bases not matched to a gene. CDR3 loop: CASSFMDRGGYGYTF. CDR3 DNA: TGTGCCAGCAGTTTTATGGACAGGGGCGGCTATGGCTACACCTTC.

This rearrangement joins TRBV19 to TRBJ1-4; D unresolved. V was trimmed by 7 bases and J by 4 bases, leaving 10 bases between them. Germline V gives CDR1 LNHDA, CDR2 SQIVND (reference sequence). The CDR3 contains 13 residues. CDR3 protein: CASKKENNEKLFF. CDR3 sequence (DNA): TGTGCCAGTAAGAAAGAGAATAATGAAAAACTGTTTTTT.

V is TRBV6-6 and J is TRBJ1-5, with D maybe TRBD1 (6 bases). Germline CDR1 is MNHNY and CDR2 is SVGAGI (reference sequence). V lost 2 bases and J 6 bases, leaving 11 bases between the germline ends. This CDR3 region has 14 residues. The CDR3 loop is CASSYLGAGQPQHF. Here the CDR3 DNA reads TGTGCCAGCAGTTACCTGGGGGCCGGTCAGCCCCAGCATTTT.

This clone appeared once. This chain connects TRBV28 to TRBJ1-2; D unresolved. Trimming cost V 2 bases and J 4 bases, with 11 bases left between them. The length of the CDR3 is 14 residues. CDR1 MDHEN and CDR2 SYDVKM come from the germline V gene. The CDR3 DNA reads as TGTGCCAGCAGTTTACCTGCAGTTACCTATGGCTACACCTTC. Translating it yields CASSLPAVTYGYTF.

This chain uses TRBV6-2 or TRBV6-3 with TRBJ2-2, with 7 bases that match TRBD2. V lost 6 bases, J lost 2 bases, and 3 bases stayed unmatched. From germline, CDR1 is MNHEY and CDR2 SVGEGT. The CDR3 consists of 14 residues. CDR3 in amino acids: CASRPSGNTGELFF. The DNA for the CDR3 is TGTGCCAGCAGACCTAGCGGAAACACCGGGGAGCTGTTTTTT.

The V and J genes are TRBV28 and TRBJ1-2, with D uncertain. CDR3 size: 12 residues. V dropped 3 bases and J dropped 7 bases, with 9 bases sitting between them. Germline V gene lookup returns CDR1 MDHEN and CDR2 SYDVKM. The CDR3 region has the DNA TGTGCCAGCAGTTTTATTTCCGGTGGCTACACCTTC. Its protein is CASSFISGGYTF.

The chain employs TRBV6-2 or TRBV6-3 and TRBJ1-4; D gene unclear. The V gene's germline CDR1 is MNHEY and CDR2 SVGEGT. The CDR3 consists of 16 residues. Trimming took off 2 bases at V and 0 bases at J, with 10 bases between the two ends. Written as DNA, the CDR3 is TGTGCCAGCAGTTACGGGCGGGCCCCAACTAATGAAAAACTGTTTTTT. Translating gives CASSYGRAPTNEKLFF.

Worth noting for this clone: This sample includes further DNA sequences coding for the same CDR3. The CDR3 bases are TGTGCCACCAGCAGAGATGTGGACAGTAACAATGAGCAGTTCTTC. Translating it yields CATSRDVDSNNEQFF. The chain combines TRBV15 with TRBJ2-1; perhaps TRBD1 as D (6 bases). The CDR3 has 15 amino acids. Germline loops: CDR1 LNHNV, CDR2 YYDKDF (reference sequence). V was pared by 0 bases and J by 5 bases, with 11 bases between.

This clone has only a few counts. This sequence joins TRBV5-4 and TRBJ2-7; perhaps TRBD1 as D (5 bases). The CDR3 covers 16 residues. The V end was cut by 4 bases, the J end by 1 base, with 18 bases between. CDR1 is SGHNT and CDR2 is YYREEE in the germline V gene (reference sequence). The CDR3 here is CASSRGGGARSYEQYF. The CDR3 DNA reads TGTGCCAGCAGCCGAGGCGGTGGGGCCCGTTCCTACGAGCAGTACTTC.

This rearrangement joins TRBV19 to TRBJ1-2, with D possibly being TRBD1 (6 bases). The CDR3 covers 13 residues. Trimming removed 1 base at V and 8 bases at J, with 11 bases between. Germline assignment: CDR1 LNHDA and CDR2 SQIVND (reference sequence). CDR3 in amino acids: CASSIGQVNGYTF. The CDR3 nucleotides are TGTGCCAGTAGTATAGGACAGGTGAACGGCTACACCTTC.

This sequence joins TRBV5-4 and TRBJ1-1, with D tentatively TRBD1 (6 bases). V lost 5 bases and J lost 0, with 11 bases in between. The germline gives CDR1 SGHNT, CDR2 YYREEE (reference sequence). This CDR3 has 14 amino acids. CDR3 bases: TGTGCCAGCAGACTTCAGGGGATGAACACTGAAGCTTTCTTT. It specifies CASRLQGMNTEAFF.

This clone turned up a few times. V and J are TRBV24-1 and TRBJ2-1, with D perhaps TRBD2 (6 bases). This CDR3 is 16 amino acids long. CDR1 is KGHDR, CDR2 SFDVKD, per germline. Deletions cut 5 bases from V and 0 bases from J, with 13 bases between. The CDR3 DNA sequence: TGTGCCACCAGTGGTGTACTAGCAGACTCCTACAATGAGCAGTTCTTC. This codes for CATSGVLADSYNEQFF.

A remark on this clone: An end of the junction differs from the germline gene, which may be a read error. The CDR3 here is CASSPHTLAGGAEQYF. In DNA, the CDR3 is TGTGCTAGCAGCCCCCATACCTTAGCGGGAGGAGCCGAGCAGTACTTC. The gene calls are TRBV7-7 and TRBJ2-7; 10 bases are a match to TRBD2. Germline lookup yields CDR1 SSHAT and CDR2 FNYEAQ (reference sequence). This CDR3 has 16 residues.

The CDR3 reads CASSQDAAGGPRWQYF. The CDR3 region has the DNA TGTGCCAGCAGCCAAGATGCAGCGGGAGGGCCCAGATGGCAGTACTTC. The chain recombines TRBV4-2 with TRBJ2-7; 10 bases align to TRBD2. Germline CDR1 and CDR2: LGHNA and YNFKEQ. V was pared by 0 bases and J by 9 bases, with 11 bases of the junction left unmatched. The CDR3 is 16 residues long.

This chain joins TRBV19 and TRBJ1-3; 7 positions agree with TRBD1. The CDR3 is 14 residues long. Per the germline V gene, CDR1 is LNHDA and CDR2 is SQIVND (reference sequence). V gave up 5 bases and J gave up 2 bases; unmatched junction bases: 3. CDR3 nucleotide sequence: TGTGCCAGTAGTCTCGGGACAGCTGGAAACACCATATATTTT. Residues: CASSLGTAGNTIYF.

This clone has a handful of counts. The chain has TRBV19 and TRBJ2-7; TRBD2 matches at 7 bases. The CDR3 length is 14 residues. Per germline, CDR1 LNHDA and CDR2 SQIVND (reference sequence). V lost 6 bases to trimming and J lost 2 bases; unmatched junction nucleotides: 7. The CDR3 sequence: CASSRDRGAYEQYF. CDR3 DNA sequence: TGTGCCAGTAGCCGGGATCGGGGGGCCTACGAGCAGTACTTC.

The rearrangement uses TRBV3-1 (or the pseudogene TRBV3-2) and TRBJ2-1; 10 bases fit TRBD2. This CDR3 is 15 amino acids long. In germline, CDR1 is LGHDT, CDR2 YNNKEL (reference sequence). The V gene end was trimmed by 4 bases and the J gene end by 0 bases; junction bases not matched to a gene: 0. The CDR3 DNA reads TGTGCCAGCAGCCCTAGCGGGGGCTCCTACAATGAGCAGTTCTTC. Its protein is CASSPSGGSYNEQFF.

This chain connects TRBV6-5 to TRBJ1-2; D gene unclear. Germline CDR1 reads MNHEY; CDR2 reads SVGAGI. The CDR3 consists of 15 residues. The V gene lost 6 bases and the J gene lost 1 base, with 15 bases spanning the gap. The CDR3 spells CASSDPREINYGYTF. The CDR3 nucleotides are TGTGCCAGCAGCGACCCCCGGGAAATTAACTATGGCTACACCTTC.

The chain carries TRBV5-5 and TRBJ1-6; possible D gene TRBD1, 5 bases. The CDR3 has 17 amino acids. The V gene's germline CDR1 is SGHKS and CDR2 YYEKEE (reference sequence). Trimming shortened V by 4 bases and J by 10 bases, and 24 bases separated the two germline ends. Here the CDR3 DNA reads TGTGCCAGCAGCCCGGAGGGCACAGTGGGGCTGGGATCACCCCTCCACTTT. Translation: CASSPEGTVGLGSPLHF.

The chain carries TRBV7-3 and TRBJ1-2; no reliable D call. Germline assignment: CDR1 SGHTA and CDR2 FQGTGA. The V and J ends lost 4 bases and 3 bases respectively, with 21 bases between them. The CDR3 runs 17 residues. The CDR3 region is CASSSQSRVPGYYGYTF. CDR3 bases: TGTGCCAGCAGCTCCCAATCGAGGGTACCAGGATACTATGGCTACACCTTC.

The J gene is TRBJ2-2, the V gene TRBV7-9; TRBD1 agrees at 8 bases. V was pared by 6 bases and J by 1 base, with 4 bases of the junction left unmatched. CDR1 is SEHNR, CDR2 FQNEAQ, per germline (reference sequence). This CDR3 is 15 amino acids long. The CDR3 reads CASSSGTGNTGELFF. CDR3 coding DNA: TGTGCCAGCAGTTCCGGGACAGGGAACACCGGGGAGCTGTTTTTT.

The chain has TRBV19 and TRBJ1-1; TRBD1 might be the D (5 bases). Trimming left V 2 bases short and J 1 base short, with 14 bases between. The CDR3 runs to 16 residues. The germline CDR1 and CDR2 sequences are LNHDA and SQIVND (reference sequence). This CDR3 reads CASSISRVEKNTEAFF. The DNA of the CDR3 is TGTGCCAGTAGTATATCCAGGGTTGAGAAGAACACTGAAGCTTTCTTT.

This clone was counted a single time. The chain employs TRBV23-1 and TRBJ2-5; TRBD2 might be the D (6 bases). TRBV23-1 is assigned to the ORF class and has an uncertain function. The CDR3 runs 17 residues. Trimming cost V 6 bases and J 4 bases, with 24 bases left between them. The CDR3 region is CASSRWGDGKRGETQYF. As DNA, the CDR3 is TGCGCCAGCAGCCGCTGGGGGGACGGAAAAAGGGGAGAGACCCAGTACTTC.

This chain joins TRBV6-5 and TRBJ2-7; 7 bases agree with TRBD1. The length of the CDR3 is 15 residues. V gave up 4 bases and J gave up 3 bases; unmatched junction bases: 9. In germline, CDR1 is MNHEY, CDR2 SVGAGI. In DNA form, the CDR3 reads TGTGCCAGCAGTTCCCGACAGGGTGGAAGCTACGAGCAGTACTTC. Translation: CASSSRQGGSYEQYF.

The chain is built from TRBV6-5 and TRBJ1-2; 7 nucleotides line up with TRBD1. Germline-derived CDR1 and CDR2 are MNHEY and SVGAGI. CDR3 length: 14 residues. Trimming removed 5 bases from V and 2 bases from J; junction bases left unmatched: 5. The CDR3, as DNA: TGTGCCAGCAGTCGGGACAGCGAAAACTATGGCTACACCTTC. Protein product: CASSRDSENYGYTF.